Given below is one T cell receptor (beta chain) in context. Its target is unknown. V lost 7 bases to trimming and J lost 7 bases, with 23 bases between them. The CDR3 has 15 residues. Germline V gene data show CDR1 as SGHRS and CDR2 as YFSETQ. The data were obtained in a study of T cell responses to AZD1222 COVID-19 vaccine. Study findings and constraints: Females made up more of the donors, who were largely white British, and clonal diversity may have come out too low. Seropositive AZD1222 recipients at baseline numbered only 6 or 7. Distributed over spike, vaccine-associated CD4 TCRs predominated at 160-218 and 743-854.

Sequencing was performed with immunoSEQ multiplex PCR; in TCRdb, only in-frame clones are kept and a portion is missing. The table has under 140,000 clones, 85% to 95% seen once. V usage is TRBV5-1 and J usage is TRBJ1-1; D is perhaps TRBD1 (5 bases). The input for sequencing was peripheral blood, taken on day 0 of AZD1222 vaccination. The clonotype originates from an adult in good health. The CDR3 loop reads CASRNNHPGAGEAFF. DNA of the CDR3: TGCGCCAGCCGCAATAATCACCCTGGGGCCGGTGAAGCTTTCTTT.